The 22 T cell receptor beta chains below come from one sample, sequenced in a study of response to subunit inactivated influenza vaccine. TCRdb re-derived calls from the RT-PCR reads in MiXCR, one entry per CDR3 protein. The sample includes a few hundred thousand distinct CDR3 sequences, 21% of them seen just once. Sample: PBMCs from blood, taken around 22 months after vaccination. These receptor sequences come from a man between 50 and 69 years old who received an inactivated influenza vaccine.

Ten or more counts support this clonotype. The gene calls are TRBV29-1 and TRBJ1-2; D is perhaps TRBD1 (5 bases). V lost 5 bases, J lost 7 bases, and 14 bases lay in between. This CDR3 contains 12 residues. The V gene's germline CDR1 is SQVTM and CDR2 ANQGSEA. The CDR3 here is CSVTRGRSGYTF. CDR3 coding DNA: TGCAGCGTTACTCGGGGGAGAAGTGGCTACACCTTC.

The chain employs TRBV5-1 and TRBJ2-2; 7 nucleotides align to TRBD1. Germline V gene lookup returns CDR1 SGHRS and CDR2 YFSETQ. Trimming cost V 5 bases and J 4 bases; bases outside gene matches: 11. The CDR3 loop spans 16 amino acids. The CDR3 loop is CASRADRAYGTGELFF. For the CDR3, the DNA is TGCGCCAGCAGAGCCGACAGGGCCTATGGCACCGGGGAGCTGTTTTTT.

The chain carries TRBV9 and TRBJ2-2; the D is unclear. Germline lookup yields CDR1 SGDLS and CDR2 YYNGEE. The CDR3 consists of 13 residues. V was cut by 0 bases and J by 6 bases, with 6 bases left in between. Here the CDR3 reads CASSVGGSGELFF. Here the CDR3 DNA reads TGTGCCAGCAGCGTAGGGGGATCCGGGGAGCTGTTTTTT. Drawing the rest from reference TRBV9 and TRBJ2-2, the complete variable domain is DSGVTQTPKHLITATGQRVTLRCSPRSGDLSVYWYQQSLDQGLQFLIQYYNGEERAKGNILERFSAQQFPDLHSELNLSSLELGDSALYFCASSVGGSGELFFGEGSRLTVL.

The chain uses TRBV19 and TRBJ1-1; a weak D match, TRBD1 (5 bases). Trimming took off 5 bases at V and 5 bases at J, with 21 bases between the two ends. The germline V gene encodes CDR1 LNHDA and CDR2 SQIVND (reference sequence). This CDR3 contains 16 residues. The CDR3 sequence is CASSPRGLSGKTEAFF. DNA of the CDR3: TGTGCCAGTAGTCCCCGAGGTCTGTCAGGGAAAACTGAAGCTTTCTTT.

The rearrangement uses TRBV7-6 and TRBJ2-4, with D perhaps TRBD1 (5 bases). Germline lookup yields CDR1 SGHVS and CDR2 FNYEAQ. Trimming took off 1 base at V and 5 bases at J, with 12 bases between the two ends. This CDR3 spans 15 amino acids. CDR3 bases: TGTGCCAGCAGCTTAGGGGGCTTTAGGGAAAACATTCAGTACTTC. It yields the protein CASSLGGFRENIQYF.

CDR3 DNA: TGCAGTGCTGGACTAGCTGGGGCAGATACGCAGTATTTT. Its protein is CSAGLAGADTQYF. The chain couples TRBV20-1 to TRBJ2-3; TRBD2 aligns across 8 bases. With V trimmed by 5 bases and J by 4 bases, 5 bases remained unmatched. CDR1 is DFQATT, CDR2 SNEGSKA, per germline (reference sequence). The CDR3 is 13 residues long.

This clonotype was seen a handful of times. The chain joins TRBV20-1 to TRBJ2-1; D may match TRBD1 or TRBD2 (5 bases each). Per germline, CDR1 DFQATT and CDR2 SNEGSKA (reference sequence). The CDR3 runs to 12 residues. V was pared by 6 bases and J by 10 bases, with 16 bases between. CDR3 in DNA: TGCAGTGCCCGGTGGGGGTTAAGCGAGCAGTTCTTC. Its translation is CSARWGLSEQFF.

The chain employs TRBV29-1 and TRBJ2-7, with 7 bases identical to TRBD2. Germline trimming cut 4 bases from V and 2 bases from J; bases unmatched to any gene: 5. This CDR3 spans 13 amino acids. CDR1 SQVTM and CDR2 ANQGSEA come from the germline V gene. This CDR3 reads CSVAPGLTYEQYF. CDR3 nucleotide sequence: TGCAGCGTTGCACCGGGACTAACCTACGAGCAGTACTTC.

The chain is built from TRBV20-1 and TRBJ2-5; D remains ambiguous. CDR3 length equals 12 residues. Trimming shortened V by 4 bases and J by 5 bases, and 11 bases separated the two germline ends. CDR1 is DFQATT, CDR2 SNEGSKA, per germline (reference sequence). The CDR3 sequence: CSATVIMETQYF. CDR3 coding DNA: TGCAGTGCTACGGTCATCATGGAGACCCAGTACTTC.

This clonotype was seen a handful of times. V is TRBV28 and J is TRBJ1-2, with 8 bases matching TRBD1. The ends lost 3 bases at V and 5 bases at J; junction bases unmatched: 5. The CDR3 has 14 amino acids. Per germline, CDR1 MDHEN and CDR2 SYDVKM. CDR3 protein: CASSFSGGGYGYTF. CDR3 DNA: TGTGCCAGCAGTTTTTCAGGGGGCGGTTATGGCTACACCTTC.

This clonotype was observed a few times. A much more abundant neighbour one base away suggests this may be a read error. The rearrangement links TRBV12-3 or TRBV12-4 to TRBJ2-3; unclear D gene. The length of the CDR3 is 11 residues. Trimming removed 5 bases at V and 4 bases at J, with 4 bases between. CDR3 loop: CASSTSDTQYF. The CDR3 bases are TGTGCCAGCAGTACCTCAGATACGCAGTATTTT.

The V gene is TRBV7-2, the J gene TRBJ2-5; a possible D gene is TRBD1 (6 bases). Germline assignment: CDR1 SGHTA and CDR2 FQGNSA. V lost 5 bases and J 5 bases, leaving 18 bases between the germline ends. CDR3 length equals 15 residues. In DNA, the CDR3 is TGTGCCAGCAGCGGTACAGGGCTCTTCGGGGAGACCCAGTACTTC. This sequence encodes CASSGTGLFGETQYF.

There are a few counts of this clonotype. The chain links TRBV12-3 or TRBV12-4 to TRBJ2-1, with D tentatively TRBD2 (5 bases). The CDR3 sequence is 15 residues long. With 3 bases removed from V and 4 bases from J, the gap between germline ends came to 13 bases. The CDR3 bases are TGTGCCAGCAGTTTTTTAGAGGGAAGTTACAATGAGCAGTTCTTC. Amino acids: CASSFLEGSYNEQFF.

V is TRBV20-1 and J is TRBJ1-2; D is possibly TRBD1 (6 bases). The CDR3 is 13 residues long. The V and J ends lost 3 bases and 7 bases respectively, with 15 bases between them. Germline V lookup: CDR1 DFQATT, CDR2 SNEGSKA (reference sequence). CDR3 protein: CSASRDNTRGYTF. The CDR3 DNA is TGCAGTGCTAGCCGGGACAACACTCGTGGCTACACCTTC.

This clonotype was counted many times. J is TRBJ2-1 and V is TRBV5-1; D not certain. Germline CDR1 is SGHRS and CDR2 is YFSETQ. This CDR3 has 14 amino acids. Between the trimmed V and J ends, which lost 0 bases and 0 bases, there was a span of 4 bases. The CDR3 region has the DNA TGCGCCAGCAGCTTGGGTAGCTCCTACAATGAGCAGTTCTTC. It is translated as CASSLGSSYNEQFF.

Only a few counts were recorded for this clonotype. The chain has TRBV12-3 or TRBV12-4 and TRBJ1-5; D remains unclear. The V end was cut by 6 bases, the J end by 6 bases, with 12 bases between. This CDR3 has 13 amino acids. The CDR3 sequence is CASRDIIGQPQHF. The CDR3 DNA sequence: TGTGCCAGCAGAGACATAATCGGTCAGCCCCAGCATTTT.

The J gene is TRBJ2-7, the V gene TRBV3-1; no definite D call. The CDR3 has 12 amino acids. The germline V and J ends were trimmed by 1 base and 7 bases, with 8 bases remaining between them. CDR1 LGHDT and CDR2 YNNKEL come from the germline V gene (reference sequence). In DNA, the CDR3 is TGTGCCAGCAGCCAAGGCGGCAGGGAGCAGTACTTC. It translates to CASSQGGREQYF.

This clonotype occurred many times. This sequence joins TRBV2 and TRBJ2-2; D is perhaps TRBD1 or TRBD2 (5 bases each). Germline-derived CDR1 and CDR2 are SNHLY and FYNNEI. V shed 6 bases and J shed 0 bases, with 14 bases lying between them. This CDR3 has 16 residues. The CDR3 nucleotides are TGTGCCAGCAGAATAGGACGGGGCTCGAACACCGGGGAGCTGTTTTTT. Translating gives CASRIGRGSNTGELFF.

This chain links TRBV15 with TRBJ1-1; weak D call: TRBD1 (6 bases). V shed 0 bases and J shed 2 bases, with 16 bases lying between them. The CDR3 has 17 residues. Per the germline V gene, CDR1 is LNHNV and CDR2 is YYDKDF (reference sequence). This CDR3 is CATSREGGLLGNTEAFF. DNA for the CDR3: TGTGCCACCAGCAGAGAGGGGGGGCTATTGGGTAACACTGAAGCTTTCTTT.

This chain links TRBV27 with TRBJ1-5; D gene ambiguous. Trimming removed 3 bases at V and 9 bases at J, with 12 bases between. Per germline, CDR1 MNHEY and CDR2 SMNVEV (reference sequence). The CDR3 consists of 13 residues. The DNA of the CDR3 is TGTGCCAGCAGTTTCGCCCGATATGGGCCCCAGCATTTT. Amino acids: CASSFARYGPQHF.

This chain connects TRBV5-1 to TRBJ2-1; TRBD2 agrees at 9 bases. In germline, CDR1 is SGHRS, CDR2 YFSETQ. Losses at the gene ends were 4 bases for V and 10 bases for J; bases not matched to a gene: 6. The CDR3 loop spans 13 amino acids. CDR3 bases: TGCGCCAGCAGCAGCCTAGCGGGAATGGAGCAGTTCTTC. Its protein is CASSSLAGMEQFF.

This clonotype was seen repeatedly, ten times or more. The V call is TRBV20-1, the J call TRBJ1-5, with TRBD1 matching 7 bases. V lost 5 bases, J lost 7 bases, and 5 bases stayed unmatched. Germline loops: CDR1 DFQATT, CDR2 SNEGSKA (reference sequence). The CDR3 has 12 amino acids. CDR3 sequence reads: CSASTGRQPQHF. The CDR3 DNA sequence: TGCAGTGCTTCGACAGGGAGGCAGCCCCAGCATTTT.